The sequence of this T cell receptor (beta chain) was determined in a study of T cell repertoires in cytomegalovirus infection. At the level of the study: The public TCR beta signatures pointed to both CMV infection and matching HLA type.

Study results and limitations: Carriage of CMV together with the relevant HLA was identifiable through cumulative public TCR beta family frequency. In two of eight donors, the top clonotype was HLA-C-restricted CMV-specific.

The CDR3 extends over 16 amino acids. Germline CDR1 reads LGHNA; CDR2 reads YNFKEQ. The V and J ends lost 2 bases and 3 bases, in that order; junction bases with no gene match: 7. TCRdb used MiXCR to reprocess the reads, holding one entry per CDR3 protein. The table shows approximately 990,000 distinct CDR3 sequences, with around 29% occurring only once. On this clonotype: Antigen: not known.

This material consisted of cultured CD8+ T cells from PBMCs, taken from culture after CMV antigen stimulation. The chain combines TRBV4-2 with TRBJ1-5, with 7 positions matching TRBD1. The sequence came from a human donor in good health (CMV status not recorded). Some clones in this sample may be carry-over from other donors' samples. The CDR3 region is CASSQRTGQLNQPQHF. DNA for the CDR3: TGTGCCAGCAGCCAACGCACGGGACAGCTCAATCAGCCCCAGCATTTT.